This T cell receptor beta chain came from a study of blood T cell repertoires in COVID-19. Across the study: Acute and convalescent COVID-19 samples came from the United States, Italy and Spain. Nucleic acid was either cDNA or gDNA, and it came from T cells, B-cell-depleted T cells, or PBMCs.

The germline V gene has CDR1 LNHNV and CDR2 YYDKDF (reference sequence). The V end was cut by 3 bases, the J end by 3 bases, with 5 bases between. The CDR3 has 13 residues. Original data processing: Quantification of nucleated cells was approximated via reference gene primer amplification. The data were produced by immunoSEQ multiplex PCR, yet TCRdb's version contains in-frame clones alone and is incomplete. That table gives V, J and clone size, and the DNA gave D and trimming. The sample shows roughly 150,000 clones, approximately 75% of them seen only once. V and J are TRBV15 and TRBJ1-4; no definite D call. Material for sequencing was peripheral blood. The receptor's source is a human donor in a cohort sampled during active COVID-19. CDR3 loop: CATSRIANEKLFF. The CDR3 DNA reads as TGTGCCACCAGCAGGATAGCTAATGAAAAACTGTTTTTT.